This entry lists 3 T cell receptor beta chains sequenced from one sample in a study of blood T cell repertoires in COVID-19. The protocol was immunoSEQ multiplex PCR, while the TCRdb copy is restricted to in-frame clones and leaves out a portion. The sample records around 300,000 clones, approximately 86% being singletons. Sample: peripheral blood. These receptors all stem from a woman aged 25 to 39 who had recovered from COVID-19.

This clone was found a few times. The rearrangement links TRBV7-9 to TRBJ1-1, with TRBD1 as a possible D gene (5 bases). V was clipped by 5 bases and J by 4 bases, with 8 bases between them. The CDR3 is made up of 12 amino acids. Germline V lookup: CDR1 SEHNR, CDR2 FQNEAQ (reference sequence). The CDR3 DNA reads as TGTGCCAGCAGCCCCACAGGCACTGAAGCTTTCTTT. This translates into CASSPTGTEAFF.

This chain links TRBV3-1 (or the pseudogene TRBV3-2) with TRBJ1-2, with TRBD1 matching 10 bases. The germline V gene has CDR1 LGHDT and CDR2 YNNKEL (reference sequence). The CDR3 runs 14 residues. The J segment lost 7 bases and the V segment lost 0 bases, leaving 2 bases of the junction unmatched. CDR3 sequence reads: CASSQETGGFGYTF. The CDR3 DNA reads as TGTGCCAGCAGCCAAGAGACAGGGGGCTTTGGCTACACCTTC.

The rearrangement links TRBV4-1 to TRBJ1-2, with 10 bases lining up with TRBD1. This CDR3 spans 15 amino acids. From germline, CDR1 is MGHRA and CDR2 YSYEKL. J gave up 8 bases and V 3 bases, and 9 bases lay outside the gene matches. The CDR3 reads CASSHPGQGTEGYTF. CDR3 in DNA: TGCGCCAGCAGCCATCCGGGACAGGGGACGGAAGGCTACACCTTC.